These 3 T cell receptor beta chains were all obtained from the same sample, sequenced in a study of CD8 T cells in ankylosing spondylitis. Whole-study results and caveats: One TCR beta motif, made up of roughly eight highly homologous variants, appeared characteristic of ankylosing spondylitis blood.

MiXCR, run by TCRdb on the 5' RACE reads, gives a single entry per CDR3 protein. The data contain 400,000 to 450,000 distinct CDR3 sequences, more than 15% of them singletons. These receptors' antigens are unknown. Sequenced input: blood, either unsorted or a sorted T cell fraction (not recorded which). Every receptor here comes from a male donor with ankylosing spondylitis.

This chain uses TRBV20-1 with TRBJ1-1; TRBD1 is a possible D gene (5 bases). Germline lookup yields CDR1 DFQATT and CDR2 SNEGSKA (reference sequence). Trimming stripped 0 bases from V and 4 bases from J, with 15 bases between. CDR3 length: 15 amino acids. This CDR3 is CSARDRRGGRTEAFF. CDR3 in DNA: TGCAGTGCTAGAGATCGAAGGGGTGGGCGCACTGAAGCTTTCTTT.

The chain uses TRBV3-1 and TRBJ2-3, with 9 bases matching TRBD2. V gave up 5 bases and J gave up 14 bases; unmatched junction bases: 8. CDR3 length: 12 amino acids. Germline assignment: CDR1 LGHDT and CDR2 YNNKEL (reference sequence). CDR3 coding DNA: TGTGCCAGCAGCGTTCTGGGGACTAGCCTGTATTTT. Protein product: CASSVLGTSLYF.

This clonotype was detected a few times. The rearrangement uses TRBV20-1 and TRBJ1-5, with D possibly matching TRBD1 (6 bases). The CDR3 runs to 13 residues. Trimming cost V 2 bases and J 6 bases, with 11 bases left between them. The germline V gene has CDR1 DFQATT and CDR2 SNEGSKA (reference sequence). CDR3 nucleotides: TGCAGTGCTAGATCGACAGGAGCTCAGCCCCAGCATTTT. Translating it yields CSARSTGAQPQHF.